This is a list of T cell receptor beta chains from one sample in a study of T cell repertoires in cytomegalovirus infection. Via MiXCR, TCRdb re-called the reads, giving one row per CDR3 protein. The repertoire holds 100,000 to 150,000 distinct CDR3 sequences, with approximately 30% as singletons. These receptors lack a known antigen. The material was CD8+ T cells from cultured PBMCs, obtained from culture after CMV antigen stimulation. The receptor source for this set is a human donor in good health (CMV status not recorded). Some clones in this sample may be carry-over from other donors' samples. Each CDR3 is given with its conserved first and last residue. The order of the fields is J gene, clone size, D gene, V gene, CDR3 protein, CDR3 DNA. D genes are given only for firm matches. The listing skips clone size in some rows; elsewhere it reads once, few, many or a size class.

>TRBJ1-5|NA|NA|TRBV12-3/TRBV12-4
CASSLEGWDQPQHF
TGTGCCAGCAGTTTGGAAGGATGGGATCAGCCCCAGCATTTT
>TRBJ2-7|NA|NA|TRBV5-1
CASSFDLSGTAYEQYF
TGCGCCAGCAGCTTCGACCTTTCCGGGACGGCCTACGAGCAGTACTTC
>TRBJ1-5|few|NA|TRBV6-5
CASSYSPGSQPQHF
TGTGCCAGCAGTTACTCTCCGGGAAGTCAGCCCCAGCATTTT
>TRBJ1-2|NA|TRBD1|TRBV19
CASSPDRADYTF
TGTGCCAGTAGTCCGGACAGGGCCGACTACACCTTC
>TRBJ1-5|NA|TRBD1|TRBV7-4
CASSSESYTGTGNQPQHF
TGTGCCAGCAGCTCCGAAAGCTACACCGGGACAGGGAATCAGCCCCAGCATTTT
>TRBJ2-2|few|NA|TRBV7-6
CASSPSPLAGVGFYTGELFF
TGTGCCAGCAGCCCATCCCCCCTAGCTGGCGTCGGTTTCTACACCGGGGAGCTGTTTTTT
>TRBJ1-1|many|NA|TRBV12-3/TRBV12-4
CASSFGTSNTEAFF
TGTGCCAGCAGTTTCGGGACGTCGAACACTGAAGCTTTCTTT
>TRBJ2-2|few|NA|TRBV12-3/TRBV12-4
CASSFLFGEYTGELFF
TGTGCCAGCAGTTTCCTTTTTGGTGAATACACCGGGGAGCTGTTTTTT
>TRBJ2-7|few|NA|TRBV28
CASTTTGYEQYF
TGTGCCAGCACCACCACAGGGTACGAGCAGTACTTC
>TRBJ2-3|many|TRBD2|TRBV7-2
CASSLSSGGADTQYF
TGTGCCAGCAGCCTGAGTAGCGGGGGGGCCGATACGCAGTATTTT
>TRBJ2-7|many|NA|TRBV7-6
CASSLGGQGEQYF
TGTGCCAGCAGCTTAGGTGGGCAGGGCGAGCAGTACTTC
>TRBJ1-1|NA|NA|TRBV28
CASSFPPPGEYTEAFF
TGTGCCAGCAGTTTCCCACCCCCGGGAGAGTACACTGAAGCTTTCTTT
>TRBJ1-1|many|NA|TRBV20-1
CSARGPVNTEAFF
TGCAGTGCTAGAGGGCCGGTGAACACTGAAGCTTTCTTT